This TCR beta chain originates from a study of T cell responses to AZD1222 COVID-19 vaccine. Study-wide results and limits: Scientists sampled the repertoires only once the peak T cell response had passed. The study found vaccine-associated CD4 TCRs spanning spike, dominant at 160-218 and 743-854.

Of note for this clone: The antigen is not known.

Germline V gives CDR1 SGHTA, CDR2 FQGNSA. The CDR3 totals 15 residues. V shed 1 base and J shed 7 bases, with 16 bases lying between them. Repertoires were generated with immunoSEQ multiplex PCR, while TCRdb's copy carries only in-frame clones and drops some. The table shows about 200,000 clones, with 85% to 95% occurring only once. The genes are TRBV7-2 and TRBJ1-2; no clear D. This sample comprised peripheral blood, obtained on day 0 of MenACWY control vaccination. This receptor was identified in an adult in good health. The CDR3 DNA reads TGTGCCAGCAGCTTAGAGTACGGACCGTCTCGTGGCTACACCTTC. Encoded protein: CASSLEYGPSRGYTF. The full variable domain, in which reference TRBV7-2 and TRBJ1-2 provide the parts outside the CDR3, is GAGVSQSPSNKVTEKGKDVELRCDPISGHTALYWYRQSLGQGLEFLIYFQGNSAPDKSGLPSDRFSAERTGGSVSTLTIQRTQQEDSAVYLCASSLEYGPSRGYTFGSGTRLTVV.